Reported below is one T cell receptor beta chain. The sample holds a few counts of this clone. Its antigen has not been determined. Within one base of it there is no much larger clone, and no base qualities were kept. Germline trimming: 5 bases from V, 1 base from J; junction bases outside gene matches: 4. Its CDR3 holds 15 amino acids, cysteine through phenylalanine. This entry keeps only the CDR3 DNA: 45 bases, framed from base 1. Via the germline V gene, CDR1 is SGHRS and CDR2 YFSETQ. This entry comes from a study of cytomegalovirus exposure and HLA in healthy donors listed by TCRdb under 2017. Describing the broader study: According to an earlier analysis of around 600 of the donors, 150 million to 200 million T cells yielded roughly 110 million unique TCR beta sequences and about 300 Gb of sequence data. Around 330 gigabases of sequencing data and 91 million or so unique TCR sequences made up an early release that covered over 550 HLA-typed donors. The genetic ancestry cluster associated with self-reported Caucasian donors included roughly four fifths of the roughly 400 genotyped donors. The aim of the study was to test whether cataloging public T cell receptors could identify signatures of past pathogen exposure. Using immunosequencing, the study profiled T cell repertoires from about 650 subjects and related those repertoires to cytomegalovirus serostatus. In addition to the first cohort of 666 subjects, a separate validation cohort of 130 or so different subjects was used. To predict cytomegalovirus infection status, the study combined high-throughput TCR immunosequencing, statistical association of individual TCRs with disease status, and machine learning. In a later analysis, previously published TCR beta repertoires from more than 500 donors were re-analyzed and high-resolution HLA genotyping was added so that TCR occurrence patterns could be studied. The later analysis used no new phenotypic data to find candidate immune exposures, relying instead on TCR beta sequences and their occurrence across donors. An earlier analysis of 587 of the donors used high-throughput TCR beta sequencing to judge whether each TCR beta V gene segment behaved as functional or pseudogenic. Donor age, sex, ethnicity and CMV serostatus were compiled alongside the repertoire data. A later genetic analysis took genome-wide SNP genotypes for 398 of the 666 donors and used that subset as a discovery cohort. Every repertoire in the discovery cohort had been generated on one and the same sequencing platform. Class I and class II HLA loci were covered by the typing at four-digit resolution. The number of donors typed differed by locus, with roughly 620-640 for A, B, C, DRB1 and DQB1, around 560 for DQA1, 606 for DPA1, and some 440 for DPB1. Because of strong linkage in the cohort, four or five DR-DQ haplotypes were treated as single units for association and clustering. Among over 350 genotyped donors of the cohort, an average of approximately 240,000 unique TCR beta nucleotide sequences were sequenced per donor, about a sixth of them non-productive. Study-level results and caveats: According to a later analysis, parvovirus B19, influenza, CMV and Epstein-Barr virus appeared linked to several top co-occurrence clusters. The 87-base-pair reads could not distinguish some IMGT-functional V segments, including TRBV6-2 and TRBV6-3, so those segments were excluded. A group of highly shared sequence variants was considered likely to be a technical artifact of the sequencing pipeline. HLA typing was unavailable for some donors at each locus, so association tests used only the typed subset. Most CMV-associated TCR beta chains appeared to be HLA-restricted in a later analysis, and the HLA associations seemed to be driven largely by CMV exposure. Roughly uniform sequencing depth across donors was assumed in presence/absence analyses, although this assumption may not hold. At a false discovery rate of 0.05, a later analysis linked 16,951 TCR beta sequences to specific HLA alleles. An association between a missense DCLRE1C variant and V-gene and J-gene trimming of TCR beta chains was found in a later genetic analysis and replicated in an independent cohort. Broadly in line with IMGT annotations, most TCR beta V segments showed up in productive rearrangements about 87% or about 30% of the time in an earlier analysis of several hundred of the donors. According to a later analysis, TCR association rates differed among HLA loci, with DRB1 alleles showing the most associated TCRs and HLA-C alleles showing the fewest. When HLA alleles, especially DR and DQ, strongly co-occurred, TCR associations were difficult to assign to individual alleles. While some public TCRs were present in many individuals, most TCR sequences turned up only very rarely across donors. Because counts were too low, roughly 16 rarely observed V segments, including chromosome 9 orphons, were excluded from the earlier analysis of around 590 of the donors. The cohort was sequenced for TCR beta chains only, and without alpha or paired-chain data the features that could be detected were limited. A further reported finding was that TCR beta sequences accurately predicted the HLA-A and HLA-B alleles for most subjects in the first cohort. The authors suggested that the approach could potentially be extended to other disease states and immunological phenotypes. A later genetic analysis reported fewer N-insertions in productive TCRs among donors in an Asian-associated ancestry cluster than the roughly 700-donor mean. The classifier was reported to diagnose cytomegalovirus status with high specificity and sensitivity in both the original and validation cohorts. The only immune exposure information available for the cohort was CMV serostatus. A few of the identified cytomegalovirus-associated TCR beta chains were confirmed in vitro to be specific for cytomegalovirus antigens. The study listed 164 TCR beta chains as associated with cytomegalovirus. A later analysis found that HLA-associated TCR beta chains were more clonally expanded and had lower generation probabilities than equally common non-associated chains. Linkage disequilibrium might explain the correlated functional status among segregating V segments, but an unknown experimental factor could not be ruled out.

Libraries were constructed by the immunoSEQ multiplex PCR assay. For the multiplex PCR, a mixture combining 60 forward primers for TCR Vbeta segments and 13 reverse primers for TCR Jbeta segments was used. A multiplex PCR assay on genomic DNA amplified the CDR3 region of rearranged TCR beta genes. On the Illumina HiSeq System, the amplified TCR beta libraries were sequenced as 87-base-pair reads. In the source study's methods: A later analysis counted 75 million to 100 million unique TCR beta chains across the 550 to 750 repertoires, and roughly 9.9 million of these chains were shared by at least two donors. To remove PCR and sequencing errors, raw reads were error-corrected and collapsed into unique sequences using a nearest-neighbor algorithm that merged closely related sequences. CDR3 sequences were aligned to IMGT reference sequences to assign V, D and J gene segments. For a sequence to be retained, a match of at least six nucleotides was required to both a V gene segment and a J gene segment. A rearrangement was called productive if the CDR3 had no stop codons and remained in frame with V and J, and every other rearrangement was called non-productive. CDR3 was defined according to IMGT convention as the region running from the second conserved V-encoded cysteine to the conserved J-encoded phenylalanine. The earlier analysis of about 560 of the donors excluded any sequence lacking an unambiguous match to a single V gene segment. In an earlier analysis of approximately 550 of the donors, V segments were called functional above 56.7% productive rearrangements and were called segregating when the between-donor standard deviation exceeded 5%. To diagnose cytomegalovirus status from the catalog of TCR beta chain sequences, a statistical classification framework was built. In a later analysis, V and J genes were assigned by comparing TCR nucleotide sequences against IMGT/GENE-DB human TR gene sequences. Using the TCRdist pipeline, a later analysis assigned CDR3 sequences along with most-parsimonious VDJ recombination scenarios. In a later analysis, each TCR beta chain was defined by its CDR3 amino acid sequence together with its V-gene family, and reads without a unique V-gene family were excluded. As a way to deal with suspected cross-contamination and a sequencing artifact, a later analysis dropped approximately 590 nucleotide sequences that were highly shared and had low generation probability. For each public chain, a later analysis derived a clonal expansion index from normalized ranks of inferred template counts within each repertoire. In a later analysis, generation probabilities were computed with a VDJ recombination model fitted to out-of-frame rearrangements, and the resulting probabilities were checked against IGoR. Hypergeometric tests were used in a later analysis to score TCR-TCR, TCR-HLA and TCR-CMV co-occurrence, with a repertoire-size bias correction applied to the TCR pairs. In a later analysis, false discovery rates were estimated by permuting HLA or CMV assignments 20 times. A later analysis grouped co-occurring TCRs with DBSCAN, adding TCRdist sequence similarity when clustering within HLA-allele-positive subsets. Repertoires with fewer than 30,000 or more than 120,000 public chains were left out of co-occurrence clustering, as were four to six repertoires with anomalous nucleotide sharing. Drawn from immuneACCESS, this table holds only the in-frame rearrangements with V and J called that TCRdb kept. Clones are partly lost; checked studies trace under half to an unresolved V gene and leave the rest unexplained. V and J calls and clone size are as listed in that table; D and trimming were resolved from the DNA. The sample table contains 75,000 to 90,000 clones; only one count was recorded for around 84% of them. The ten top clones hold 7.5% to 10% of the sample.

The cohort comprised hundreds of healthy bone marrow donors. At the time of sampling, all cohort members were nominally healthy, though unrecorded immune exposures were likely present. The donor was CMV seropositive and belonged to the group of about 290 seropositive cohort members. Every donor gave a peripheral blood sample, and the peripheral blood mononuclear cells from that sample were used for TCR beta sequencing. Genomic DNA was extracted from the blood cell samples with the Qiagen DNeasy Blood Extraction Kit. This sequence was found in a woman aged 40 to 55 in good health and CMV-seropositive. The sequence links TRBV5-1 to TRBJ2-2; 8 middle bases align to TRBD1. The specimen was PBMCs. The DNA sequence is as follows: TGCGCCAGCAGTCTTGGGACAGGGAACACCGGGGAGCTGTTTTTT. Translated, this gives CASSLGTGNTGELFF. With the rest looked up from the reference TRBV5-1 and TRBJ2-2 genes rather than sequenced, the full variable domain is KAGVTQTPRYLIKTRGQQVTLSCSPISGHRSVSWYQQTPGQGLQFLFEYFSETQRNKGNFPGRFSGRQFSNSRSEMNVSTLELGDSALYLCASSLGTGNTGELFFGEGSRLTVL.